Listed below are T cell receptor beta chains from one sample, sequenced in a study of blood T cell repertoires in COVID-19. This table comes from immunoSEQ multiplex PCR, and its TCRdb copy is limited to in-frame clones, with some not included. The sample lists around 100,000 clones, over 75% occurring once. Sequencing was carried out using peripheral blood. Every receptor here comes from a man between 50 and 59 years old with acute or convalescent COVID-19. CDR3s include the opening cysteine and the closing phenylalanine or tryptophan. A D gene is named only where the DNA matches it firmly. Size values are once, few and many counts, or a class for expanded clones, and some rows have none.

len,j_gene,abundance,v_gene,d_gene,CDR3aa,CDR3nt
16,TRBJ2-3,.,TRBV5-6,.,CASSLDFGASADTQYF,TGTGCCAGCAGCTTGGATTTTGGGGCTAGCGCAGATACGCAGTATTTT
13,TRBJ1-5,.,TRBV18,.,CASSGQRNQPQHF,TGTGCCAGCTCAGGACAGCGCAATCAGCCCCAGCATTTT
13,TRBJ1-2,.,TRBV9,.,CASSAGKNYGYTF,TGTGCCAGCAGCGCAGGCAAGAACTATGGCTACACCTTC
16,TRBJ1-2,.,TRBV5-1,.,CASSPELWGLDYGYTF,TGCGCCAGCAGCCCCGAATTGTGGGGGCTCGACTATGGCTACACCTTC
15,TRBJ1-2,.,TRBV5-1,TRBD1,CASSLGTGGVQGYTF,TGCGCCAGCAGCTTGGGAACAGGGGGCGTACAAGGCTACACCTTC
17,TRBJ2-1,.,TRBV14,.,CASSQETGIPSYNEQFF,TGTGCCAGCAGCCAAGAAACAGGGATTCCCTCCTACAATGAGCAGTTCTTC
15,TRBJ2-7,.,TRBV5-1,TRBD2,CASSVSGRAPYEQYF,TGCGCCAGCAGCGTTAGCGGGAGGGCCCCCTACGAGCAGTACTTC
13,TRBJ2-2,.,TRBV3-1/TRBV3-2,.,CASSRRNTGELFF,TGTGCCAGCAGCCGGAGGAACACCGGGGAGCTGTTTTTT
13,TRBJ2-1,.,TRBV11-3,TRBD2,CASRAGGGGEQFF,TGTGCCAGCAGAGCGGGGGGAGGGGGTGAGCAGTTCTTC
14,TRBJ1-5,.,TRBV27,.,CASSFMGPNQPQHF,TGTGCCAGCAGCTTCATGGGCCCCAATCAGCCCCAGCATTTT
15,TRBJ2-1,.,TRBV28,.,CASSTQVARYLEQFF,TGTGCCAGCAGTACCCAGGTGGCCCGCTATCTTGAGCAGTTCTTC
16,TRBJ2-7,.,TRBV19,TRBD2,CASSKEPSGASYEQYF,TGTGCCAGTAGTAAGGAGCCTAGCGGGGCATCCTACGAGCAGTACTTC
16,TRBJ2-1,.,TRBV9,TRBD2,CASSVGGLAGAVEQFF,TGTGCCAGCAGCGTAGGGGGTCTAGCGGGAGCGGTTGAGCAGTTCTTC
14,TRBJ2-7,once,TRBV2,TRBD2,CASSRLAGPGEQYF,TGTGCCAGCAGTAGACTAGCGGGACCCGGTGAGCAGTACTTC
14,TRBJ2-3,.,TRBV9,.,CASNSQGYTDTQYF,TGTGCCAGCAACTCCCAGGGCTACACAGATACGCAGTATTTT
15,TRBJ2-5,.,TRBV25-1,.,CASSERTGPQETQYF,TGTGCCAGCAGTGAACGCACAGGGCCCCAAGAGACCCAGTACTTC
18,TRBJ2-1,.,TRBV5-1,TRBD2,CASSLRLAGVSLYNEQFF,TGCGCCAGCAGCTTACGACTAGCGGGAGTAAGCCTCTACAATGAGCAGTTCTTC
13,TRBJ1-2,.,TRBV20-1,.,CSASSQGENGYTF,TGCAGTGCTAGTTCGCAGGGCGAGAACGGCTACACCTTC
13,TRBJ1-2,.,TRBV5-4,.,CASSSNRDRGYTF,TGTGCCAGCAGCAGCAACAGGGATCGAGGCTACACCTTC
14,TRBJ2-7,.,TRBV24-1,.,CATSDAIRSYEQYF,TGTGCCACCAGTGACGCAATTAGATCCTACGAGCAGTACTTC
15,TRBJ1-3,.,TRBV18,.,CASSPRQDSGNTIYF,TGTGCCAGCTCACCACGGCAAGACTCTGGAAACACCATATATTTT
15,TRBJ2-3,.,TRBV18,TRBD1,CASSPSDRASDTQYF,TGTGCCAGCTCACCATCAGACAGGGCGTCGGATACGCAGTATTTT
17,TRBJ2-5,.,TRBV20-1,TRBD2,CSASPWTSGRAAETQYF,TGCAGTGCTAGTCCTTGGACTAGCGGGAGGGCCGCAGAGACCCAGTACTTC
16,TRBJ2-1,.,TRBV2,TRBD2,CASSVPLAGGFAEQFF,TGTGCCAGCAGTGTCCCACTAGCGGGAGGGTTTGCCGAGCAGTTCTTC
12,TRBJ2-7,.,TRBV29-1,.,CSVAQGFYEQYF,TGCAGCGTTGCCCAGGGGTTCTACGAGCAGTACTTC
13,TRBJ1-2,.,TRBV14,.,CASSQDLFYGYTF,TGTGCCAGCAGCCAAGATCTCTTCTATGGCTACACCTTC
15,TRBJ2-3,.,TRBV6-6,.,CASSSTSRGADTQYF,TGTGCCAGCAGCTCAACCTCCAGGGGGGCAGATACGCAGTATTTT
16,TRBJ2-5,.,TRBV7-9,TRBD2,CASSYGIAGNQETQYF,TGTGCCAGCAGCTACGGAATAGCGGGTAACCAAGAGACCCAGTACTTC
18,TRBJ2-7,.,TRBV11-3,TRBD2,CASSLEREGLSGSYEQYF,TGTGCCAGCAGCTTAGAACGGGAGGGCCTATCGGGCTCCTACGAGCAGTACTTC
16,TRBJ2-7,.,TRBV5-1,.,CASSLSGIGGGSEQYF,TGCGCCAGCAGCTTGTCTGGTATAGGGGGGGGGTCCGAGCAGTACTTC
14,TRBJ1-1,few,TRBV5-6,.,CASSSARINTEAFF,TGTGCCAGCAGCTCCGCCAGGATAAACACTGAAGCTTTCTTT
12,TRBJ2-5,.,TRBV7-8,TRBD2,CASSLELAAQYF,TGTGCCAGCAGCTTGGAACTAGCGGCCCAGTACTTC
14,TRBJ2-5,.,TRBV19,.,CASRPGQNLGTQYF,TGTGCCAGTAGGCCCGGACAGAATTTAGGGACCCAGTACTTC
16,TRBJ1-2,.,TRBV7-6,TRBD1,CASSPGTGQGAYGYTF,TGTGCCAGCAGCCCCGGGACGGGACAGGGTGCCTATGGCTACACCTTC
15,TRBJ1-6,.,TRBV6-6,.,CASSYTAGNNSPLHF,TGTGCCAGCAGTTACACCGCAGGCAATAATTCACCCCTCCACTTT